This entry concerns a single T cell receptor (beta chain). Its cognate antigen has yet to be identified. The sample holds no much larger clone one base away, and base qualities are not on file. Other DNA sequences in the same sample also yield this CDR3. Based on the germline V gene, the CDR1 and CDR2 sequences are SGHTA and FQGNSA. V is cut by 0 bases and J by 5 bases, and the space between the germline ends is 6 bases. The CDR3 goes from the cysteine to the phenylalanine over 13 residues. The retained sequence is limited to the CDR3, 39 bases, with the frame set at the first base. For TCRbeta CDR3 sequencing, genomic DNA from the sorted cells was extracted using the QIAGEN DNeasy Blood and Tissue Kit. High-throughput TCRbeta CDR3 sequencing, which included PCR amplification with bias correction and internal controls, was done commercially through immunoSEQ. The study's processing was this. Unique productive TCRbeta sequences were defined by CDR3 nucleotide sequence where primers matched, otherwise by CDR3 amino acid sequence with Vbeta and Jbeta genes. Sorting error was corrected by removing sequences shared between sorted populations at a frequency ratio of 2:1 or less, and the remaining shared sequences were assigned to the higher population. A sequence counted as donor-reactive if, in CFSE-low cells, the sequence had a frequency of at least 0.01% and was expanded at least 5-fold compared with unstimulated cells. Jensen-Shannon divergence, calculated on the top 100 TCRbeta sequences ranked by frequency, was used to quantify repertoire divergence. For samples with multiple sequencing runs, sorting error was corrected in each run separately before the runs were combined. Sourced from immuneACCESS, this table was stored by TCRdb with only in-frame sequences that have V and J called. A share of the clones is absent; for the studies checked, an unresolved V gene accounts for under half, and the remainder has no known explanation. V, J and clone size are those of that table, while D and trimming were read from the DNA. This sample lists 90,000 to 130,000 clones; 90% were detected once. Of the sample, about 0.31% is held by the ten largest clones.

These data originate in a study of Tregs in tolerant kidney transplant recipients (dated by TCRdb to about 2019). Background on the whole study: The transplants used related donors along with nonmyeloablative bone marrow transplantation, and in the human trials mixed chimerism was transient. TCRbeta sequencing was used in the study to identify donor-specific regulatory T cells before combined kidney and bone marrow transplantation, and the identified cells were then tracked after transplant. The research as a whole found: Although technical replication error seemed to be minimal, the question of biological reproducibility was not addressed directly. The study was constrained by small patient numbers, and validation of the findings is required in larger populations and under other immunosuppression protocols. For some patients the PCR primers changed over time, which made it impossible to compare the samples from those patients at the nucleotide level. In tolerant patients, donor-specific Tregs expanded more than Tregs overall, which suggests antigen-driven rather than nonspecific expansion. Expanding Tregs with activated donor B cells appeared to identify the most biologically relevant and donor-specific TCRbeta repertoire.

The intended sense of this specimen's time point label: blood sample drawn before combined kidney and bone marrow transplant. Thawed PBMCs were FACS-sorted into unstimulated Tregs (CD4+CD25+CD127-), CD4+ non-Tregs (CD4+CD25-), CD4 cells and CD8 cells. The patients were a handful of recipients of combined kidney and bone marrow transplants from the ITN036ST trial, and samples were available only for these trial subjects. Healthy control blood was processed to PBMCs by Ficoll density gradient and cryopreserved, and patient PBMCs were collected before and after transplant. This receptor was obtained from a human donor who received a combined kidney and bone marrow transplant. The rearrangement combines TRBV7-2 with TRBJ2-3; no D gene can be assigned with confidence. The material was CD4+ T cells from blood, obtained before the transplant. The sequenced DNA is TGTGCCAGCAGCTTAGCCCTACGAGATACGCAGTATTTT. Its coded protein is CASSLALRDTQYF.